The 24 T cell receptor beta chains reported below all come from one sample, sequenced in a study of PD-1 blockade in classical Hodgkin lymphoma. Clones were sequenced by immunoSEQ multiplex PCR, and TCRdb holds only the in-frame ones, with some missing. The sample consists of 9,500 or so clones, roughly 85% of them appearing once. As to time point: cycle 4 day 1 (C4D1), after more than five weeks of nivolumab. No patient escaped relapse after autologous stem cell transplantation, and brentuximab vedotin exposure varied. Sequences were derived from peripheral blood mononuclear cells (PBMCs), sampled before the fourth cycle of nivolumab. The receptors originated from a human donor with classical Hodgkin lymphoma.

The J gene is TRBJ1-4, the V gene TRBV5-1, with D unresolved. The CDR3 is 13 amino acids. Trimming stripped 4 bases from V and 2 bases from J, with 6 bases between. Germline values: CDR1 SGHRS, CDR2 YFSETQ. CDR3 nucleotides: TGCGCCAGCAGCGGGCCGACTAATGAAAAACTGTTTTTT. Translated, it gives CASSGPTNEKLFF.

The chain couples TRBV9 to TRBJ1-4, with a weak D call TRBD1 (6 bases). Germline-derived CDR1 and CDR2 are SGDLS and YYNGEE. The length of the CDR3 is 15 residues. The V gene lost 2 bases and the J gene lost 8 bases, with 16 bases spanning the gap. The CDR3 coding sequence is TGTGCCAGCAGCGTCACAGGGAATCCGGAAGAAAAACTGTTTTTT. This encodes CASSVTGNPEEKLFF.

The chain carries TRBV6-1 and TRBJ1-2, with 7 bases that match TRBD1. Trimming removed 2 bases from V and 8 bases from J; junction bases left unmatched: 5. Germline V gives CDR1 MNHNS, CDR2 SASEGT. This CDR3 region has 13 residues. The CDR3 spells CASSERQGYGYTF. The CDR3 DNA is TGTGCCAGCAGTGAACGACAGGGATACGGCTACACCTTC.

The chain joins TRBV5-6 to TRBJ2-5; TRBD1 might be the D (6 bases). The tail of the sequence fits TRBJ2-7 better, so the J call may be wrong. From germline, CDR1 is SGHDT and CDR2 YYEEEE. CDR3 length equals 15 residues. CDR3 DNA sequence: TGTGCCAGCAGCTTGGGTGGTGCAGGGGCCTACGAGCAGTACTTC. This sequence encodes CASSLGGAGAYEQYF.

This clone is a singleton in its sample. The chain is built from TRBV25-1 and TRBJ2-1; 8 bases map to TRBD2. Trimming at V came to 7 bases and at J to 4 bases, leaving 9 bases not matched to a gene. The germline V gene encodes CDR1 MGHDK and CDR2 SYGVNS. This CDR3 contains 15 residues. CDR3 DNA: TGTGCCAGCACCCCCGGGAGGGCCTTTTACAATGAGCAGTTCTTC. Protein product: CASTPGRAFYNEQFF.

The chain couples TRBV15 to TRBJ1-6, with D unclear. Germline V gene lookup returns CDR1 LNHNV and CDR2 YYDKDF (reference sequence). Deletions cut 1 base from V and 5 bases from J, with 12 bases between. The CDR3 has 16 amino acids. The CDR3 loop reads CATSRAPIRNNSPLHF. The CDR3 nucleotides are TGTGCCACCAGCAGAGCCCCCATCCGGAATAATTCACCCCTCCACTTT.

This clone was seen a handful of times. V usage is TRBV6-4 and J usage is TRBJ2-2, with 11 bases fitting TRBD2. Looked up from germline, CDR1 is MRHNA and CDR2 is SNTAGT. The length of the CDR3 is 15 residues. V lost 5 bases to trimming and J lost 5 bases; unmatched junction nucleotides: 4. As DNA, the CDR3 is TGTGCCAGCAGTAGTACTAGCGGGAGTACCGGGGAGCTGTTTTTT. Its protein product is CASSSTSGSTGELFF.

This clone is a singleton in its sample. The CDR3 DNA reads TGTGCCAGCAAAGGGACTACGGGCCGGGTTACTGAAGCTTTCTTT. The encoded protein is CASKGTTGRVTEAFF. The genes are TRBV28 and TRBJ1-1; D is perhaps TRBD1 (5 bases). CDR3 length: 15 amino acids. CDR1 and CDR2 (germline): MDHEN, SYDVKM. Trimming stripped 7 bases from V and 5 bases from J, with 20 bases between.

The table lists this clone with a few counts. This rearrangement joins TRBV6-8 to TRBJ2-1; 7 bases fit TRBD2. V was pared by 7 bases and J by 2 bases, with 8 bases of the junction left unmatched. The length of the CDR3 is 15 residues. Germline V CDR1 and CDR2: MNHGY, SAAAGT. DNA for the CDR3: TGTGCCAGCACCGAACGGGGACTAACCTACAATGAGCAGTTCTTC. This sequence encodes CASTERGLTYNEQFF.

This chain links TRBV6-1 with TRBJ1-2; 10 bases are a match to TRBD1. V shed 7 bases, J shed 8 bases, and the junction held 4 bases outside the gene matches. The CDR3 runs 12 residues. Looked up from germline, CDR1 is MNHNS and CDR2 is SASEGT. CDR3 sequence: CASMGQGMGYTF. CDR3 in DNA: TGTGCCAGCATGGGACAGGGGATGGGCTACACCTTC.

This sequence joins TRBV6-6 and TRBJ1-3; TRBD1 agrees at 7 bases. V was pared by 2 bases and J by 0 bases, with 1 base of the junction left unmatched. This CDR3 region has 15 residues. Germline CDR1 reads MNHNY; CDR2 reads SVGAGI (reference sequence). The CDR3 spells CASSYRDSSGNTIYF. DNA for the CDR3: TGTGCCAGCAGTTACCGGGACAGCTCTGGAAACACCATATATTTT.

This chain connects TRBV6-5 to TRBJ2-7, with D possibly matching TRBD2 (6 bases). Trimming took off 6 bases at V and 1 base at J, with 10 bases between the two ends. The CDR3 is 13 amino acids. Per germline, CDR1 MNHEY and CDR2 SVGAGI. CDR3 DNA sequence: TGTGCCAGCAGCCAACGGGAGTCCTACGAGCAGTACTTC. Translation: CASSQRESYEQYF.

V usage is TRBV21-1 and J usage is TRBJ1-2. TRBV21-1 is listed as a pseudogene. The CDR3 length is 12 residues. The CDR3 is CASSHLRGGYTF. The CDR3 region has the DNA TGTGCCAGCAGCCACCTCCGGGGGGGCTACACCTTC.

This chain joins TRBV6-6 and TRBJ2-7; 11 bases agree with TRBD1. The CDR3 has 14 amino acids. From germline, CDR1 is MNHNY and CDR2 SVGAGI (reference sequence). The V segment lost 7 bases and the J segment 4 bases; nucleotides outside the gene matches: 6. The CDR3 bases are TGTGCCAGCACCGCCCGGGACAGGGGGTACGAGCAGTACTTC. Its protein product is CASTARDRGYEQYF.

The rearrangement uses TRBV7-8 and TRBJ1-2; TRBD1 might be the D (6 bases). The CDR3 extends over 13 amino acids. Trimming shortened V by 4 bases and J by 7 bases, and 13 bases separated the two germline ends. The germline V gene has CDR1 SGHVS and CDR2 FQNEAQ. CDR3 DNA sequence: TGTGCCAGCAGCTCCTCAGGGGAAGGTGGCTACACCTTC. Its protein product is CASSSSGEGGYTF.

This clone was counted a few times. The V gene is TRBV7-8, the J gene TRBJ1-2, with D perhaps TRBD1 (5 bases). CDR3 size: 16 residues. The V end was cut by 7 bases, the J end by 4 bases, with 22 bases between. The V gene's germline CDR1 is SGHVS and CDR2 FQNEAQ. CDR3 nucleotides: TGTGCCAGCACCACTAATACAGGCATTGTCGGCTATGGCTACACCTTC. It is translated as CASTTNTGIVGYGYTF.

The rearrangement links TRBV6-5 to TRBJ1-2; D is unclear. The CDR3 length is 15 residues. V lost 0 bases and J lost 7, with 15 bases in between. Germline CDR1 MNHEY, CDR2 SVGAGI. The CDR3 region is CASSYSSGMLGGYTF. The CDR3 DNA reads TGTGCCAGCAGTTACTCAAGTGGTATGCTCGGTGGCTACACCTTC.

In this sample, this clone turned up a few times. The chain couples TRBV6-4 to TRBJ2-3; 9 bases agree with TRBD1. The CDR3 has 15 residues. Germline CDR1 MRHNA, CDR2 SNTAGT. Losses at the gene ends were 4 bases for V and 4 bases for J; bases not matched to a gene: 6. DNA of the CDR3: TGTGCCAGCAGTGCCGGGGACAGGGCAGCAGATACGCAGTATTTT. Protein: CASSAGDRAADTQYF.

This clone was found once. The rearrangement joins TRBV6-6 to TRBJ1-1; no definite D call. V shed 2 bases and J shed 7 bases, with 14 bases lying between them. This CDR3 contains 14 residues. CDR1 and CDR2 (germline): MNHNY, SVGAGI (reference sequence). Here the CDR3 reads CASSYLTEVREAFF. As DNA, the CDR3 is TGTGCCAGCAGTTACCTGACCGAAGTCCGTGAAGCTTTCTTT.

The rearrangement uses TRBV6-1 and TRBJ1-5; no definite D call. The CDR3 runs to 15 residues. Trimming cost V 2 bases and J 3 bases, with 11 bases left between them. Germline CDR1 reads MNHNS; CDR2 reads SASEGT. This CDR3 reads CASSELQSLNQPQHF. CDR3 nucleotides: TGTGCCAGCAGTGAACTTCAGTCACTCAATCAGCCCCAGCATTTT.

This clone appeared a single time. This chain connects TRBV5-2 to TRBJ1-1. TRBV5-2 is labeled a pseudogene. The CDR3 consists of 11 residues. CDR3 loop: CASSLSPEAFF. The CDR3 DNA follows: TGTGCCAGCAGCTTAAGCCCTGAAGCTTTCTTT.

The rearrangement joins TRBV14 to TRBJ1-1; no clear D gene. Germline loops: CDR1 SGHDN, CDR2 FVKESK. The CDR3 length is 13 residues. Between the trimmed V and J ends, which lost 3 bases and 0 bases, there was a span of 5 bases. The CDR3 sequence: CASSQELNTEAFF. The DNA for the CDR3 is TGTGCCAGCAGCCAGGAACTGAACACTGAAGCTTTCTTT.

The chain has TRBV6-5 and TRBJ1-2, with D unresolved. Germline CDR1 and CDR2: MNHEY and SVGAGI. V was cut by 7 bases and J by 8 bases, with 14 bases left in between. There are 12 residues in the CDR3. CDR3 protein: CASKDRYEGYTF. The DNA of the CDR3 is TGTGCCAGCAAAGACCGGTATGAGGGCTACACCTTC.

The chain combines TRBV5-8 with TRBJ2-7, with D perhaps TRBD1 (5 bases). There are 12 residues in the CDR3. Trimming pared 6 bases from V and 3 bases from J, leaving 10 bases between. CDR1 SGHTS and CDR2 YDEGEE come from the germline V gene. The CDR3 DNA reads TGTGCCAGCACCGACAGATACTACGAGCAGTACTTC. This codes for CASTDRYYEQYF.